These 8 T cell receptor beta chains were sequenced from one sample in a study of blood T cells in healthy people across ages. The second PCR ran roughly 7 to 11 cycles with a sample-barcoded 5' primer and J-beta primers. TCRdb itself ran the 5' RACE reads through MiXCR, one entry per CDR3 protein. The data contain about 1.7 million distinct CDR3 sequences, roughly 27% of them singletons. Sequencing input: blood. Receptors were obtained from a woman between 25 and 40 years old in good health.

This clonotype was detected only a few times. The rearrangement uses TRBV6-5 and TRBJ1-1; tentative D call: TRBD1 (5 bases). Germline CDR1 reads MNHEY; CDR2 reads SVGAGI. Trimming stripped 6 bases from V and 8 bases from J, with 19 bases between. CDR3 length equals 14 residues. The CDR3 is CASRGSLDIEEAFF. CDR3 coding DNA: TGTGCCAGCAGGGGAAGTCTGGACATCGAAGAAGCTTTCTTT.

Turning to this clonotype: A much larger clone lies one base from this, so it may be a read error. V usage is TRBV20-1 and J usage is TRBJ2-1; D is possibly TRBD2 (7 bases). CDR1 is DFQATT, CDR2 SNEGSKA, per germline (reference sequence). The CDR3 is made up of 17 amino acids. CDR3 coding DNA: TGCAGTGCTGGAGATCGGGTCGGCGCGGGGGCCCGCAATGAGCAGTTCTTC. Its protein product is CSAGDRVGAGARNEQFF.

This chain uses TRBV20-1 with TRBJ2-3; D not resolved. Germline-derived CDR1 and CDR2 are DFQATT and SNEGSKA (reference sequence). CDR3 size: 15 residues. V lost 2 bases to trimming and J lost 2 bases, with 14 bases between them. The CDR3 protein is CSARSLQRDTDTQYF. In nucleotides, the CDR3 is TGCAGTGCTAGATCCCTTCAGAGAGACACAGATACGCAGTATTTT.

This chain connects TRBV11-2 to TRBJ1-3; TRBD1 aligns across 9 bases. The CDR3 extends over 15 amino acids. V was pared by 8 bases and J by 1 base, with 6 bases of the junction left unmatched. Germline CDR1 reads SGHAT; CDR2 reads FQNNGV. CDR3 sequence: CASSDRGLSGNTIYF. DNA of the CDR3: TGTGCCAGCTCGGACAGGGGATTGTCTGGAAACACCATATATTTT.

Regarding this clonotype: Since a much larger clone is just one base distant, this may be a read error. V gene TRBV6-2 or TRBV6-3 combines with J gene TRBJ2-1; TRBD2 is a possible D gene (6 bases). Near its end, the DNA agrees better with TRBJ2-7, so the J call may be wrong. CDR1 and CDR2 from the germline V gene are MNHEY and SVGEGT. The CDR3 sequence is 15 residues long. Written as DNA, the CDR3 is TGTGCCAGCAGCCCCATAGCGGACCCCTACAATGAGCAGTACTTC. Translated, it gives CASSPIADPYNEQYF.

In its sample, this clonotype was seen a few times. The V gene is TRBV9, the J gene TRBJ1-5, with unresolved D. Germline CDR1 is SGDLS and CDR2 is YYNGEE. This CDR3 contains 14 residues. Between the trimmed V and J ends, which lost 2 bases and 1 base, there was a span of 7 bases. The CDR3 region has the DNA TGTGCCAGCAGCGTTGGGTGGAGCAATCAGCCCCAGCATTTT. It codes for CASSVGWSNQPQHF.

This clonotype has just a few counts. V and J are TRBV5-6 and TRBJ2-1; 8 bases align to TRBD2. Unmatched junction bases numbered 15, after V lost 3 bases and J lost 7 bases. The germline CDR1 and CDR2 sequences are SGHDT and YYEEEE. The CDR3 contains 17 residues. The CDR3 region has the DNA TGTGCCAGCAGCTCCCCGAGAGGTAGCGGGGCTATAAATGAGCAGTTCTTC. As protein: CASSSPRGSGAINEQFF.

This chain links TRBV18 with TRBJ1-2; D is possibly TRBD1 (5 bases). Trimming left V 5 bases short and J 7 bases short, with 11 bases between. The CDR3 has 12 residues. Germline CDR1 is KGHSH and CDR2 is LQKENI. In DNA, the CDR3 is TGTGCCAGCTCAGTATCAGGGCTTGGCTACACCTTC. Protein sequence: CASSVSGLGYTF.